The 15 T cell receptor beta chains reported below all come from one sample, sequenced in a study of OX40 agonist ivuxolimab in advanced cancers. Clones were read by immunoSEQ multiplex PCR, and TCRdb kept only the in-frame ones, dropping some. The sample lists approximately 19,000 clones, roughly 87% occurring once. The sample was CD4+ or CD8+ T cells sorted from blood, taken in a trial of the OX40 agonist ivuxolimab. The receptors were gathered from an adult with an advanced solid tumor such as melanoma, head and neck, liver or kidney cancer.

V usage is TRBV7-9 and J usage is TRBJ1-4, with 8 bases matching TRBD1. Germline loops: CDR1 SEHNR, CDR2 FQNEAQ (reference sequence). Trimming removed 9 bases from V and 5 bases from J; junction bases left unmatched: 8. This CDR3 comprises 14 residues. The CDR3, as DNA: TGTGCCAGTGCGGCAGGGGGCCTCAATGAAAAACTGTTTTTT. Translating it yields CASAAGGLNEKLFF.

The chain links TRBV4-3 to TRBJ2-7, with a weak D call TRBD2 (5 bases). CDR3 length: 11 residues. The V gene lost 4 bases and the J gene lost 6 bases, with 7 bases spanning the gap. Germline V gives CDR1 LGHNA, CDR2 YSLEER. The CDR3 DNA sequence: TGCGCCAGCAGCCTAGGAGGCGAGCAGTACTTC. It translates to CASSLGGEQYF.

This clone was detected only a few times. This chain connects TRBV5-6 to TRBJ2-4, with TRBD1 matching over 8 bases. This CDR3 region has 15 residues. V shed 0 bases, J shed 10 bases, and the junction held 9 bases outside the gene matches. Per germline, CDR1 SGHDT and CDR2 YYEEEE. In nucleotides, the CDR3 is TGTGCCAGCAGCTTGGGGCCGACAGGGGCGCCTATTCAGTACTTC. Translating it yields CASSLGPTGAPIQYF.

CDR3: CASSLNLAGNTGELFF. CDR3 nucleotides: TGCGCCAGCAGCTTGAACCTAGCGGGAAACACCGGGGAGCTGTTTTTT. The chain is built from TRBV5-1 and TRBJ2-2; TRBD2 matches 9 bases. J lost 2 bases, V lost 1 base, and 3 bases had no gene match. The CDR3 sequence is 16 residues long. CDR1 and CDR2 from the germline V gene are SGHRS and YFSETQ. Supplemented by reference TRBV5-1 and TRBJ2-2, the full variable domain reads KAGVTQTPRYLIKTRGQQVTLSCSPISGHRSVSWYQQTPGQGLQFLFEYFSETQRNKGNFPGRFSGRQFSNSRSEMNVSTLELGDSALYLCASSLNLAGNTGELFFGEGSRLTVL.

The chain is built from TRBV9 and TRBJ2-1; TRBD2 aligns across 11 bases. This CDR3 spans 15 amino acids. V lost 4 bases to trimming and J lost 4 bases; unmatched junction nucleotides: 4. Germline values: CDR1 SGDLS, CDR2 YYNGEE. The CDR3: CASSPGLAEYNEQFF. CDR3 bases: TGTGCCAGCAGCCCGGGACTAGCGGAGTACAATGAGCAGTTCTTC.

The chain links TRBV5-6 to TRBJ2-4, with 9 bases matching TRBD1. V gave up 4 bases and J gave up 7 bases; unmatched junction bases: 6. The CDR3 runs 14 residues. Germline V gene data show CDR1 as SGHDT and CDR2 as YYEEEE. The CDR3, as DNA: TGTGCCAGCAGCCCGGGGACAGGGAGTAACATTCAGTACTTC. It yields the protein CASSPGTGSNIQYF.

CDR3 region: CASSVPLDRPNTGELFF. The DNA for the CDR3 is TGTGCCAGCAGTGTACCTTTGGACAGACCGAACACCGGGGAGCTGTTTTTT. The V gene is TRBV2, the J gene TRBJ2-2, with D perhaps TRBD1 (6 bases). The V end was cut by 4 bases, the J end by 0 bases, with 15 bases between. Germline V gene lookup returns CDR1 SNHLY and CDR2 FYNNEI. The CDR3 runs to 17 residues.

The chain employs TRBV27 and TRBJ1-2; a weak D match, TRBD1 (6 bases). Germline-derived CDR1 and CDR2 are MNHEY and SMNVEV (reference sequence). The CDR3 is 15 residues long. Between the trimmed V and J ends, which lost 1 base and 2 bases, there was a span of 11 bases. The CDR3 spells CASSLLGASNYGYTF. Written as DNA, the CDR3 is TGTGCCAGCAGTTTATTGGGGGCTTCAAACTATGGCTACACCTTC.

The V call is TRBV7-8, the J call TRBJ2-1; the D gene is possibly TRBD2 (6 bases). V lost 1 base and J 8 bases, leaving 6 bases between the germline ends. The CDR3 length is 12 residues. Looked up from germline, CDR1 is SGHVS and CDR2 is FQNEAQ. The chain's CDR3 is CASSLGGDEQFF. The CDR3 DNA follows: TGTGCCAGCAGCTTAGGGGGGGATGAGCAGTTCTTC.

This chain links TRBV19 with TRBJ1-1; D remains ambiguous. The CDR3 is made up of 14 amino acids. Germline assignment: CDR1 LNHDA and CDR2 SQIVND (reference sequence). The germline V and J ends were trimmed by 1 base and 1 base, with 7 bases remaining between them. This CDR3 reads CASSIGGSNTEAFF. The CDR3 nucleotides read TGTGCCAGTAGTATAGGTGGATCGAACACTGAAGCTTTCTTT.

The chain employs TRBV5-1 and TRBJ1-1; 7 positions agree with TRBD1. The CDR3 loop spans 13 amino acids. Per the germline V gene, CDR1 is SGHRS and CDR2 is YFSETQ. Trimming removed 7 bases from V and 0 bases from J; junction bases left unmatched: 3. For the CDR3, the DNA is TGCGCCAGCGGCGGGACAGTGAACACTGAAGCTTTCTTT. Its protein is CASGGTVNTEAFF.

V is TRBV27 and J is TRBJ2-3, with a possible D match to TRBD2 (6 bases). Germline CDR1 MNHEY, CDR2 SMNVEV (reference sequence). V lost 6 bases and J lost 1, with 17 bases in between. This CDR3 has 16 residues. As DNA, the CDR3 is TGTGCCAGCAGGTTAGCGGTTGGAGGGGGCACAGATACGCAGTATTTT. This sequence encodes CASRLAVGGGTDTQYF.

The chain joins TRBV7-2 to TRBJ2-5; D gene uncertain. V was cut by 2 bases and J by 1 base, with 8 bases left in between. The CDR3 sequence is 14 residues long. CDR1 and CDR2 from the germline V gene are SGHTA and FQGNSA. The CDR3 reads CASSLSRIQETQYF. CDR3 in DNA: TGTGCCAGCAGCTTATCCCGGATCCAAGAGACCCAGTACTTC. Full variable domain (remainder filled in from reference TRBV7-2 and TRBJ2-5): GAGVSQSPSNKVTEKGKDVELRCDPISGHTALYWYRQSLGQGLEFLIYFQGNSAPDKSGLPSDRFSAERTGGSVSTLTIQRTQQEDSAVYLCASSLSRIQETQYFGPGTRLLVL.

The J gene is TRBJ2-1, the V gene TRBV11-2, with no clear D. The CDR3 has 14 residues. Germline V gives CDR1 SGHAT, CDR2 FQNNGV. V dropped 0 bases and J dropped 6 bases, with 9 bases sitting between them. CDR3 loop: CASSLEVAVNEQFF. For the CDR3, the DNA is TGTGCCAGCAGCTTAGAAGTTGCGGTCAATGAGCAGTTCTTC.

CDR3 sequence: CASSLGLAGGPTGELFF. The DNA for the CDR3 is TGTGCCAGCAGCTTAGGACTAGCGGGAGGGCCCACCGGGGAGCTGTTTTTT. The rearrangement links TRBV7-3 to TRBJ2-2; 15 positions agree with TRBD2. Looked up from germline, CDR1 is SGHTA and CDR2 is FQGTGA. This CDR3 contains 17 residues. Losses at the gene ends were 2 bases for V and 4 bases for J; bases not matched to a gene: 2. The whole variable domain, filled in from reference TRBV7-3 and TRBJ2-2, reads GAGVSQTPSNKVTEKGKYVELRCDPISGHTALYWYRQSLGQGPEFLIYFQGTGAADDSGLPNDRFFAVRPEGSVSTLKIQRTERGDSAVYLCASSLGLAGGPTGELFFGEGSRLTVL.